This T cell receptor beta chain was sequenced in a study of cytomegalovirus exposure and HLA in healthy donors. About this clone: Its target is unknown.

Overall study results and limits: TCR beta V- and J-gene trimming was later associated with a missense DCLRE1C variant.

The PCR employed 60 Vbeta primers together with 13 Jbeta primers. Clones were read by immunoSEQ multiplex PCR, and TCRdb kept only the in-frame ones, dropping some. This repertoire shows around 160,000 clones, roughly 80% found once; its top ten account for approximately 13%. V was pared by 1 base and J by 9 bases, with 9 bases of the junction left unmatched. The germline V gene encodes CDR1 SGHRS and CDR2 YFSETQ. This CDR3 has 15 residues. The TCR sequence derives from a man aged 40-50 years in good health and CMV-seropositive. The chain is built from TRBV5-1 and TRBJ2-5; 10 bases line up with TRBD2. Sample: PBMCs. CDR3 amino acids: CASSLPDSSGSAQYF. The CDR3 DNA reads as TGCGCCAGCAGCTTGCCCGATTCTAGCGGGAGTGCCCAGTACTTC.